Detailed here is one TCR beta chain. What it recognizes is unknown. CDR1 and CDR2 (germline): SNHLY, FYNNEI. There are 14 residues in the CDR3. V trimming: 8 bases; J trimming: 0 bases; junction bases outside the gene matches: 5. Using immunoSEQ multiplex PCR, the repertoire was profiled, and TCRdb retains in-frame clones only, with some absent. Found here are 600,000 to 800,000 clones, 55% to 80% of them singletons; the top ten hold around 1.7%. This record comes from a study of shared clonotypes between healthy human individuals. Study at large: In total, the donors were a couple of women and three men aged 18 to 49.

Points from the study as a whole: Of the naive CD4 clonotypes, approximately 5% were shared across a handful of donors. Generation probabilities were higher for clonotypes shared across all four sorted-subset donors than for unshared ones.

The sequence derives from a woman under 40 in good health. The sample was memory CD4+ T cells sorted from blood. Subset given: CD45RA-negative fraction. The genes are TRBV2 and TRBJ2-7, with 9 bases identical to TRBD2. This chain's CDR3 is CASQREVSSYEQYF. CDR3 coding DNA: TGTGCCAGCCAGCGGGAGGTAAGCTCCTACGAGCAGTACTTC.